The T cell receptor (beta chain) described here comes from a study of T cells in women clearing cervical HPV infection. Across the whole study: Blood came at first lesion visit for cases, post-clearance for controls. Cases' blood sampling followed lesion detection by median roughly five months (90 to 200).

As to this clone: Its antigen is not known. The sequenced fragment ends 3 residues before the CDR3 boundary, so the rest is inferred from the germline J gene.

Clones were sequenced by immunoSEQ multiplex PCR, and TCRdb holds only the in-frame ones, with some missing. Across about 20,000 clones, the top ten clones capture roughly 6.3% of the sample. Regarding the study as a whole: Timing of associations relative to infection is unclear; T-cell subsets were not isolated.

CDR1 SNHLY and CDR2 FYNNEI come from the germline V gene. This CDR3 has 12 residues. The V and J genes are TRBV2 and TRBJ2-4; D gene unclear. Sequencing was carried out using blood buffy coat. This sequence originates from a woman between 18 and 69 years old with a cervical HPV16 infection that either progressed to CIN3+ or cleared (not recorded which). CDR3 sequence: CASGPRTYGQYF. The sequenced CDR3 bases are TGTGCCAGCGGGCCTCGCACCTATGGT.